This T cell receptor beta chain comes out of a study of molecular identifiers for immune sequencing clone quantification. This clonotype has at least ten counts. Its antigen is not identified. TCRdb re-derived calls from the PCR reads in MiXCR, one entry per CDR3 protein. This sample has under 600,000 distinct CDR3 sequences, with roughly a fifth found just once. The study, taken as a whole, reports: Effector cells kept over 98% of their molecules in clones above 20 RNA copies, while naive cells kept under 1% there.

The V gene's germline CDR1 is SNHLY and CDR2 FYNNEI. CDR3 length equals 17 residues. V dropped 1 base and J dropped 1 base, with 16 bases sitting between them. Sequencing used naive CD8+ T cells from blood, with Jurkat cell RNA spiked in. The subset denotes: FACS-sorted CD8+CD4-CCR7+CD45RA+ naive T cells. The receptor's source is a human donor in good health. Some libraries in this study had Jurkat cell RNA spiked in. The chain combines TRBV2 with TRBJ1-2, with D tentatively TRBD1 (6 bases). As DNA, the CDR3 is TGTGCCAGCAGTGAAGGGGCAGGGGCCCCCTTTAACTATGGCTACACCTTC. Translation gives CASSEGAGAPFNYGYTF.